Included here is one TCR beta chain sequence, with context. Its antigen is undetermined. Primers included in the PCR were 60 Vbeta and 13 Jbeta primers. The protocol was immunoSEQ multiplex PCR, while the TCRdb copy is restricted to in-frame clones and leaves out a portion. The table has approximately 160,000 clones, roughly 76% seen once; the top ten hold approximately 1.8%. J gave up 4 bases and V 4 bases, and 7 bases lay outside the gene matches. The CDR3 consists of 15 residues. The germline V gene has CDR1 KGHSH and CDR2 LQKENI. These data originate in a study of cytomegalovirus exposure and HLA in healthy donors. Across the study: In an earlier analysis, approximately 120 million unique TCR beta sequences were found from about 180 million T cells.

Study-wide results and caveats: Looking again later, the authors saw that most CMV-associated TCR beta chains seemed HLA-restricted. The authors listed 150 or so TCR beta chains as cytomegalovirus-associated.

The TCR comes from a human donor in good health. The V and J genes are TRBV18 and TRBJ2-3; 8 bases map to TRBD2. Material for sequencing was PBMCs. The CDR3 region has the DNA TGTGCCAGCTCACACAGCGGGGGCCTTTCAGATACGCAGTATTTT. Translation: CASSHSGGLSDTQYF.